This TCR beta chain was sequenced for a study of OX40 agonist ivuxolimab in advanced cancers. CDR1 and CDR2 (germline): MNHEY, SVGAGI. This CDR3 region has 15 residues. After removal of 5 bases from V and 4 bases from J, the junction contained 3 bases not matched to a gene. Clones were read by immunoSEQ multiplex PCR, and TCRdb kept only the in-frame ones, dropping some. The sample contains just over 95,000 clones, 90% of which appear only once. The receptor was derived from an adult with an advanced solid tumor such as melanoma, head and neck, liver or kidney cancer. The sequencing here drew on CD4+ or CD8+ T cells sorted from blood, taken in a trial of the OX40 agonist ivuxolimab. The J gene is TRBJ2-1, the V gene TRBV6-5; 12 nucleotides agree with TRBD2. The CDR3 reads CASSLTSGGYNEQFF. CDR3 in DNA: TGTGCCAGCAGTCTCACTAGCGGGGGGTACAATGAGCAGTTCTTC.